The next 32 T cell receptor beta chains were all read from a single sample in a study of T cell repertoires in ileal Crohn's disease. Time point of the sample: neoterminal ileum biopsy at postoperative endoscopy, about 6 months after surgery. Generated by immunoSEQ multiplex PCR, the TCRdb table keeps only in-frame clones and is missing some. This table has 9,500 to 11,000 clones, about four fifths appearing once. Sequencing was performed on ileal tissue. The receptor set was obtained from an adult with Crohn's disease.

The V gene is TRBV6-6, the J gene TRBJ1-5; the D gene is possibly TRBD1 (6 bases). V lost 7 bases and J 2 bases, leaving 12 bases between the germline ends. The CDR3 consists of 14 residues. Germline V gene data show CDR1 as MNHNY and CDR2 as SVGAGI (reference sequence). This CDR3 reads CASTGEGGNQPQHF. For the CDR3, the DNA is TGTGCCAGCACCGGGGAGGGGGGCAATCAGCCCCAGCATTTT.

This rearrangement joins TRBV5-1 to TRBJ1-6; 9 bases agree with TRBD1. The CDR3 consists of 20 residues. The V gene end was trimmed by 2 bases and the J gene end by 7 bases; junction bases not matched to a gene: 19. The V gene's germline CDR1 is SGHRS and CDR2 YFSETQ. CDR3 protein: CASSFGIAGQGGGWNSPLHF. The CDR3 coding sequence is TGCGCCAGCAGCTTTGGAATTGCGGGACAGGGAGGCGGTTGGAATTCACCCCTCCACTTT.

The chain couples TRBV7-9 to TRBJ1-4; D may be TRBD1 (6 bases). V lost 2 bases, J lost 3 bases, and 13 bases lay in between. The CDR3 sequence is 16 residues long. Germline assignment: CDR1 SEHNR and CDR2 FQNEAQ (reference sequence). This chain's CDR3 is CASSLTRAGANEKLFF. Written as DNA, the CDR3 is TGTGCCAGCAGCTTAACGCGGGCAGGGGCTAATGAAAAACTGTTTTTT.

This CDR3 reads CAWSLRPGWEVGYTF. CDR3 nucleotide sequence: TGTGCCTGGAGCTTAAGGCCAGGGTGGGAGGTTGGCTACACCTTC. The chain carries TRBV30 and TRBJ1-2; D may be TRBD1 (5 bases). Germline assignment: CDR1 GTSNPN and CDR2 SVGIG (reference sequence). The CDR3 loop spans 15 amino acids. The germline V and J ends were trimmed by 3 bases and 7 bases, with 21 bases remaining between them.

V gene TRBV5-5 combines with J gene TRBJ2-2, with 12 bases identical to TRBD1. The V segment lost 0 bases and the J segment 5 bases; nucleotides outside the gene matches: 11. Germline CDR1 SGHKS, CDR2 YYEKEE (reference sequence). The CDR3 runs 19 residues. For the CDR3, the DNA is TGTGCCAGCAGCTTGGGCCGGGACAGGGGGCGTCTGGAGACCGGGGAGCTGTTTTTT. Encoded protein: CASSLGRDRGRLETGELFF.

This chain connects TRBV6-1 to TRBJ1-6; TRBD1 matches at 9 bases. Germline CDR1 reads MNHNS; CDR2 reads SASEGT. The CDR3 runs to 16 residues. Trimming took 1 base from V and 7 from J; bases not matched to a gene: 5. The CDR3 region has the DNA TGTGCCAGCAGTGAAGATTGGGACAGGGCGAATTCACCCCTCCACTTT. It is translated as CASSEDWDRANSPLHF.

V gene TRBV5-1 combines with J gene TRBJ1-1; no firm D call. This CDR3 comprises 13 residues. The V gene's germline CDR1 is SGHRS and CDR2 YFSETQ. Trimming stripped 2 bases from V and 7 bases from J, with 12 bases between. For the CDR3, the DNA is TGCGCCAGCAGCTTCGGAGCTCGTGGTGAAGCTTTCTTT. Translating it yields CASSFGARGEAFF.

The rearrangement uses TRBV2 and TRBJ1-1; the D gene is possibly TRBD1 (6 bases). This CDR3 has 17 residues. The V gene's germline CDR1 is SNHLY and CDR2 FYNNEI. The V and J ends lost 3 bases and 0 bases respectively, with 17 bases between them. The CDR3 spells CASSDLTLTGVNTEAFF. The CDR3 DNA reads TGTGCCAGCAGTGACCTAACCCTGACAGGAGTGAACACTGAAGCTTTCTTT. Together with reference TRBV2 and TRBJ1-1, the CDR3 gives the full variable domain: EPEVTQTPSHQVTQMGQEVILRCVPISNHLYFYWYRQILGQKVEFLVSFYNNEISEKSEIFDDQFSVERPDGSNFTLKIRSTKLEDSAMYFCASSDLTLTGVNTEAFFGQGTRLTVV.

Regarding this clone: The same CDR3 also results from other DNA sequences found in this sample. V usage is TRBV5-5 and J usage is TRBJ1-1; unclear D gene. There are 11 residues in the CDR3. Germline V gives CDR1 SGHKS, CDR2 YYEKEE (reference sequence). V was trimmed by 2 bases and J by 6 bases, leaving 5 bases between them. The CDR3 DNA is TGTGCCAGCAGCTTACGGGCTGAAGCTTTCTTT. Translation: CASSLRAEAFF.

The chain couples TRBV6-1 to TRBJ1-4; 9 nucleotides align to TRBD1. This CDR3 comprises 14 residues. Germline V gene sequence: CDR1 MNHNS, CDR2 SASEGT. The V and J ends lost 4 bases and 7 bases, in that order; junction bases with no gene match: 4. CDR3 DNA sequence: TGTGCCAGCAGTGTTGGGACAGGGAGTGAAAAACTGTTTTTT. Translating gives CASSVGTGSEKLFF.

The chain recombines TRBV6-1 with TRBJ1-6; D is perhaps TRBD1 (6 bases). Per the germline V gene, CDR1 is MNHNS and CDR2 is SASEGT. CDR3 length equals 15 residues. The V end was cut by 1 base, the J end by 9 bases, with 13 bases between. This chain's CDR3 is CASSEEQGKSSPLHF. CDR3 nucleotides: TGTGCCAGCAGTGAAGAACAGGGAAAGTCTTCACCCCTCCACTTT.

The V call is TRBV6-1, the J call TRBJ1-2; perhaps TRBD1 as D (6 bases). Germline V gene lookup returns CDR1 MNHNS and CDR2 SASEGT. CDR3 length equals 15 residues. V was cut by 4 bases and J by 8 bases, with 20 bases left in between. CDR3 sequence: CASSGSGVRSRGYTF. In DNA, the CDR3 is TGTGCCAGCAGTGGATCAGGGGTACGTTCGAGGGGCTACACCTTC.

The CDR3 nucleotides read TGTGCCAGCAGTAGCCAGTCGAACACTGAAGCTTTCTTT. Amino acids: CASSSQSNTEAFF. The chain carries TRBV7-2 and TRBJ1-1; unclear D gene. Germline V gives CDR1 SGHTA, CDR2 FQGNSA. This CDR3 comprises 13 residues. V lost 6 bases and J lost 1, with 9 bases in between.

By proportion, this clone is medium-sized. This chain's CDR3 is CASSSTGGGNTIYF. The CDR3 DNA reads TGCGCCAGCAGCTCGACAGGGGGAGGAAACACCATATATTTT. V usage is TRBV5-1 and J usage is TRBJ1-3, with 9 bases lining up with TRBD1. The CDR3 spans 14 residues. The germline V gene has CDR1 SGHRS and CDR2 YFSETQ. V trimming: 3 bases; J trimming: 4 bases; junction bases outside the gene matches: 2.

This chain connects TRBV18 to TRBJ1-1, with D unclear. This CDR3 has 18 residues. Trimming took 1 base from V and 1 from J, leaving 19 bases between them. Germline V CDR1 and CDR2: KGHSH, LQKENI. The CDR3 DNA follows: TGTGCCAGCTCACCACTCTATGAAGGGTTAGGGAGGAACACTGAAGCTTTCTTT. It is translated as CASSPLYEGLGRNTEAFF.

This clone has more than one count but fewer than ten. The rearrangement joins TRBV30 to TRBJ2-6; TRBD2 matches 8 bases. V dropped 0 bases and J dropped 0; count of bases not matched to a gene: 7. The CDR3 totals 18 residues. The germline CDR1 and CDR2 sequences are GTSNPN and SVGIG (reference sequence). CDR3: CAWSVQGLEGSGANVLTF. The DNA of the CDR3 is TGTGCCTGGAGTGTACAGGGACTAGAAGGCTCTGGGGCCAACGTCCTGACTTTC.

The chain employs TRBV15 and TRBJ2-6; 8 nucleotides match TRBD1. The length of the CDR3 is 15 residues. Per the germline V gene, CDR1 is LNHNV and CDR2 is YYDKDF (reference sequence). Trimming at V came to 6 bases and at J to 1 base, leaving 2 bases not matched to a gene. DNA of the CDR3: TGTGCCACCAGAAGACAGGGGTCTGGGGCCAACGTCCTGACTTTC. Amino acid sequence: CATRRQGSGANVLTF.

This clone qualifies as large. The genes are TRBV10-3 and TRBJ1-1; D remains unclear. The germline V gene has CDR1 ENHRY and CDR2 SYGVKD. The V end was cut by 0 bases, the J end by 0 bases, with 5 bases between. This CDR3 has 14 amino acids. CDR3 coding DNA: TGTGCCATCAGTGAGTCGAACATGAACACTGAAGCTTTCTTT. Protein sequence: CAISESNMNTEAFF.

This rearrangement joins TRBV11-2 to TRBJ1-4; D unclear. V was clipped by 5 bases and J by 0 bases, with 4 bases between them. The germline gives CDR1 SGHAT, CDR2 FQNNGV. The CDR3 totals 13 residues. The CDR3 DNA sequence: TGTGCCAGCAGCCTCTCAACTAATGAAAAACTGTTTTTT. This sequence encodes CASSLSTNEKLFF.

The rearrangement uses TRBV5-4 and TRBJ2-3, with 11 bases fitting TRBD1. The CDR3 loop spans 16 amino acids. V lost 6 bases to trimming and J lost 2 bases; unmatched junction nucleotides: 8. CDR1 SGHNT and CDR2 YYREEE come from the germline V gene (reference sequence). The CDR3 is CASTQKGQGVTDTQYF. CDR3 bases: TGTGCCAGCACCCAAAAGGGACAGGGGGTCACAGATACGCAGTATTTT.

With regard to this clone: A read error may account for a junction end that differs from germline. V and J are TRBV2 and TRBJ1-6; D not certain. The CDR3 spans 16 residues. CDR1 SNHLY and CDR2 FYNNEI come from the germline V gene. The CDR3 sequence: CASFDGFSSYNSPLHF. The DNA for the CDR3 is TGTGCCAGCTTCGACGGCTTTAGCTCCTATAATTCCCCCCTCCACTTT.

The chain carries TRBV28 and TRBJ1-5; 8 bases align to TRBD1. V was clipped by 2 bases and J by 5 bases; unmatched bases: 2. This CDR3 region has 14 residues. In germline, CDR1 is MDHEN, CDR2 SYDVKM. The CDR3 protein is CASSLGQGDQPQHF. CDR3 in DNA: TGTGCCAGCAGTTTAGGACAGGGTGATCAGCCCCAGCATTTT.

The chain carries TRBV9 and TRBJ2-7, with 13 nucleotides matching TRBD2. Germline loops: CDR1 SGDLS, CDR2 YYNGEE. V dropped 3 bases and J dropped 0; count of bases not matched to a gene: 15. This CDR3 is built from 20 residues. The CDR3 loop reads CASSARLAGGTNPSSYEQYF. CDR3 sequence (DNA): TGTGCCAGCAGCGCGAGACTAGCGGGGGGCACCAACCCCAGCTCCTACGAGCAGTACTTC.

This chain joins TRBV7-8 and TRBJ1-2; 7 nucleotides line up with TRBD1. This CDR3 has 13 residues. From germline, CDR1 is SGHVS and CDR2 FQNEAQ. V lost 7 bases, J lost 6 bases, and 8 bases stayed unmatched. The CDR3 bases are TGTGCCAGCAATAGGGGGCTATTTGATGGCTACACCTTC. Amino acid sequence: CASNRGLFDGYTF. The complete variable domain, with remaining parts taken from reference TRBV7-8 and TRBJ1-2, reads GAGVSQSPRYKVAKRGQDVALRCDPISGHVSLFWYQQALGQGPEFLTYFQNEAQLDKSGLPSDRFFAERPEGSVSTLKIQRTQQEDSAVYLCASNRGLFDGYTFGSGTRLTVV.

This clone showed up just a few times. The CDR3 bases are TGTGCCAGCAGCCCGCACCTGGCGGGGGAAGGCTACACCTTC. It encodes CASSPHLAGEGYTF. The rearrangement joins TRBV7-9 to TRBJ1-2, with a possible D match to TRBD1 (5 bases). The V end was cut by 5 bases, the J end by 8 bases, with 18 bases between. This CDR3 region has 14 residues. Germline lookup yields CDR1 SEHNR and CDR2 FQNEAQ (reference sequence).

The genes are TRBV11-2 and TRBJ1-2; TRBD1 aligns across 9 bases. Looked up from germline, CDR1 is SGHAT and CDR2 is FQNNGV. There are 14 residues in the CDR3. V lost 6 bases, J lost 4 bases, and 6 bases stayed unmatched. The CDR3 sequence: CASSNGQGTYGYTF. The CDR3 coding sequence is TGTGCCAGCAGTAACGGACAGGGGACCTATGGCTACACCTTC.

This clone was picked up one time. In DNA form, the CDR3 reads TGCGCCAGCAGCGTAGCGGGGGGGAGCACAGATACGCAGTATTTT. Protein: CASSVAGGSTDTQYF. The chain carries TRBV4-1 and TRBJ2-3; TRBD2 matches at 11 bases. This CDR3 comprises 15 residues. Trimming cost V 5 bases and J 0 bases; bases outside gene matches: 1. Looked up from germline, CDR1 is MGHRA and CDR2 is YSYEKL.

CDR3 residues: CACNLRGLTYEQYF. The CDR3 nucleotides read TGTGCCTGTAACCTCAGGGGCCTCACCTACGAGCAGTACTTC. The chain combines TRBV30 with TRBJ2-7; TRBD1 might be the D (6 bases). Germline-derived CDR1 and CDR2 are GTSNPN and SVGIG (reference sequence). The germline V and J ends were trimmed by 6 bases and 2 bases, with 17 bases remaining between them. The CDR3 is 14 amino acids.

This chain connects TRBV30 to TRBJ2-1; tentative D call: TRBD2 (5 bases). V gave up 3 bases and J gave up 5 bases, with 8 bases separating them. The CDR3 loop spans 12 amino acids. From germline, CDR1 is GTSNPN and CDR2 SVGIG (reference sequence). The CDR3 coding sequence is TGTGCCTGGAGGCGACTACACAATGAGCAGTTCTTC. Its translation: CAWRRLHNEQFF.

The chain links TRBV5-1 to TRBJ2-1; D possibly corresponds to TRBD1 (5 bases). The CDR3 totals 14 residues. The V end lost 5 bases, the J end lost 2 bases, and 11 bases lay between the germline ends. Per the germline V gene, CDR1 is SGHRS and CDR2 is YFSETQ. CDR3 sequence (DNA): TGCGCCAGCAGATATCAGGGCCCCTACAATGAGCAGTTCTTC. Translation gives CASRYQGPYNEQFF.

In the case of this clone: Other DNA sequences in the same sample also yield this CDR3. The V and J genes are TRBV2 and TRBJ2-7; 7 bases are shared with TRBD1. Per the germline V gene, CDR1 is SNHLY and CDR2 is FYNNEI. The CDR3 has 14 amino acids. V dropped 2 bases and J dropped 3; count of bases not matched to a gene: 4. The CDR3 DNA sequence: TGTGCCAGCAGTGAAAACAGGGGTTTCTACGAGCAGTACTTC. Amino acids: CASSENRGFYEQYF.

For this clone: The sample contains more than one DNA sequence encoding this CDR3. The rearrangement links TRBV2 to TRBJ1-5; D is unresolved. The germline CDR1 and CDR2 sequences are SNHLY and FYNNEI. The CDR3 spans 14 residues. V was shortened by 4 bases and J by 6 bases, with 13 bases between the two germline ends. In DNA form, the CDR3 reads TGTGCCAGCAGTGGGAGCACGATCCGTCAGCCCCAGCATTTT. This gives the protein CASSGSTIRQPQHF.